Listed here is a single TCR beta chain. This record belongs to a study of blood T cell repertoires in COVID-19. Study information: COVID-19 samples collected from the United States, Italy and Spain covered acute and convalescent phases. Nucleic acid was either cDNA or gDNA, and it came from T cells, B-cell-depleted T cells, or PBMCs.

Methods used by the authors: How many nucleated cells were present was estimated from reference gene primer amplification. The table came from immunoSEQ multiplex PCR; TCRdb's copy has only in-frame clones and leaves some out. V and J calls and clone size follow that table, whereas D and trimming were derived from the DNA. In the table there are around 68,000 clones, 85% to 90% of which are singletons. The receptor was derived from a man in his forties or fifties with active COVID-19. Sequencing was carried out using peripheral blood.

CDR3 amino acids: CASSLYPQETQYF. CDR3 DNA sequence: TGTGCCAGCAGCTTGTATCCCCAAGAGACCCAGTACTTC. The chain employs TRBV11-2 and TRBJ2-5; D ambiguous. CDR1 is SGHAT, CDR2 FQNNGV, per germline. The CDR3 is made up of 13 amino acids. Trimming left V 3 bases short and J 1 base short, with 6 bases between.